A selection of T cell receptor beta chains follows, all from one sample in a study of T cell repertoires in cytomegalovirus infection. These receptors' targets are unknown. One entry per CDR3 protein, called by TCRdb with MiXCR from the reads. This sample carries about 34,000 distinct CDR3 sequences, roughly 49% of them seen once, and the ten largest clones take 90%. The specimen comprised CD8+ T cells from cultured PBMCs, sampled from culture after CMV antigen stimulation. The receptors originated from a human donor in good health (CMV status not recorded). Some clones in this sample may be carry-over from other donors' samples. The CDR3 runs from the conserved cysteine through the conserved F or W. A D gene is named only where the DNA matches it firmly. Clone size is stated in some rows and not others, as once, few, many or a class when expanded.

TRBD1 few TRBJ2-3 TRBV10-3 TGTGCCATCAGTACGCGGCAGGGGGCCACAGATACGCAGTATTTT CAISTRQGATDTQYF
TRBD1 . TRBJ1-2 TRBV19 TGTGCCAGTAGTGAAAACCGGGACAGGGGACGCTATGGCTACACCTTC CASSENRDRGRYGYTF
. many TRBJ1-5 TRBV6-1 TGTGCCAGCAGCCGAAGGCAGTACAGCAATCAGCCCCAGCATTTT CASSRRQYSNQPQHF
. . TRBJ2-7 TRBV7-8 TGTGCCAGCAGCCCTGGACTATTCTTGAGGGGGGACGAGCAGTACTTC CASSPGLFLRGDEQYF
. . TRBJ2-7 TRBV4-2 TGTGCCAGCAGCCAAGGTGCGACTACTGTTACCTACGAGCAGTACTTC CASSQGATTVTYEQYF
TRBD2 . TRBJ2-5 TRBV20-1 TGCAGTGCTAGAGATGGACGACTAGCGGGGTCCAACCAAGAGACCCAGTACTTC CSARDGRLAGSNQETQYF
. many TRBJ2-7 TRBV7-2 TGTGCCAGCAGCATGGACGGGTACGAGCAGTACTTC CASSMDGYEQYF
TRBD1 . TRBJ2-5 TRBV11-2 TGTGCCAGCAGCCTTGGACAGGGGCAAGAGACCCAGTACTTC CASSLGQGQETQYF
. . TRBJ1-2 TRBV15 TGTGCCACCAGCAGAGGGGTCGCAGTCGGACGCTATGGCTACACCTTC CATSRGVAVGRYGYTF
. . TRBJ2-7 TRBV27 TGTGCCAGCAGTTTAAGAGGGTACTACGAGCAGTACTTC CASSLRGYYEQYF
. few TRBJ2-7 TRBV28 TGTGCCAGCAGTTTAGTGACTAGTCGATCCTACGAGCAGTACTTC CASSLVTSRSYEQYF
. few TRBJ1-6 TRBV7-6 TGTGCCGTCTACCCGCCGGGGATCTATAATTCACCCCTCCACTTT CAVYPPGIYNSPLHF
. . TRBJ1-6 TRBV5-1 TGCGCCAGCAGCTTGGAGGCACCTATTCATTCACCCCTCCACTTT CASSLEAPIHSPLHF
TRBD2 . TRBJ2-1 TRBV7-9 TGTGCCAGCAGCTTAAACGGACTAGCGGGGTCCCGCCCGTTCTTC CASSLNGLAGSRPFF
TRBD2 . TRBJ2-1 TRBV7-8 TGTGCCAGCGGGGGGGTAATTTATGAGCAGTTCTTC CASGGVIYEQFF
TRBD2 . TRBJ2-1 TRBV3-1 TGTGCCAGCAGCCCAAGCGGTGCGGGAGGCGGCTACAATGAGCAGTTCTTC CASSPSGAGGGYNEQFF
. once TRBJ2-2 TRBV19 TGTGCCAGCAGCGCAGGGGCGAACACCGGGGAGCTGTTTTTT CASSAGANTGELFF
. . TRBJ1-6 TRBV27 TGTGCCAGCAGGCTACAGGGAGGAAAGCATTCACCCCTCCACTTT CASRLQGGKHSPLHF
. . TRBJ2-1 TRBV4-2 TGTGCCAGCAGCCAAGATTGGCAGGGTTGGGATGAGCAGTTCTTC CASSQDWQGWDEQFF
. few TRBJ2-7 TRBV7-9 TGTGCCAGCAGTTCTCGGACCGATTTTTACGAGCAGTACTTC CASSSRTDFYEQYF
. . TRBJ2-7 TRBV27 TGTGCCAGCAGTTTTGCGGCAGGGACCTACGAGCAGTACTTC CASSFAAGTYEQYF
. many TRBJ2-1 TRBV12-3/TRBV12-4 TGTGCCAGCAGTTTATCCCGGGTAGTCGATGAGCAGTTCTTC CASSLSRVVDEQFF
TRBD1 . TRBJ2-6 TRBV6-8 TGTGCCAGCAGTTACGCCGGGACAGGGTTTGGCTCTGGGGCCAACGTCCTGACTTTC CASSYAGTGFGSGANVLTF
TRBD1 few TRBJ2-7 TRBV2 TGTGCCAGCAGTGATGAGACAGGGGCCTACGAGCAGTACTTC CASSDETGAYEQYF
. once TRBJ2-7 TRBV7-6 TGTGCCAGCAGCCCTGGGGGGAGGGGGAGCTCCTACGAGCAGTACTTC CASSPGGRGSSYEQYF
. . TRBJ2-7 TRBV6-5 TGTGCCAGCAGCACCGTCGAGGGCTACGAGCAGTACTTC CASSTVEGYEQYF
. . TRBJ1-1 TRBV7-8 TGTGCCAGCAGCTTACCCCCCAACACTGAAGCTTTCTTT CASSLPPNTEAFF
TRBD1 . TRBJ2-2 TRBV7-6 TGTGCCAGCAGCTTTAAACCGGGACAGCCGACCGGGGAGCTGTTTTTT CASSFKPGQPTGELFF
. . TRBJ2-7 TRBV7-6 TGTGCCAGCAGCTTAGCCGCGGGAAACGAGCAGTACTTC CASSLAAGNEQYF
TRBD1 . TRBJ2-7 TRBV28 TGTGCCAGCCTCTCCGGGACAGGCGCTTACGAGCAGTACTTC CASLSGTGAYEQYF
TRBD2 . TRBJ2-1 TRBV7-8 TGTGCCAGCAGCTTAAGCCCCGGGACTAGCGTAAGGAATGAGCAGTTCTTC CASSLSPGTSVRNEQFF
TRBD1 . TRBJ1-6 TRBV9 TGTGCCAGCAGCGCGGCCGGGACAGGGTATTCACCCCTCCACTTT CASSAAGTGYSPLHF
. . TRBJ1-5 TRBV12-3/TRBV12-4 TGTGCCAGCCGTAGACCGAATCAGCCCCAGCATTTT CASRRPNQPQHF
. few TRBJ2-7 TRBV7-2 TGTGCCAGCAGCTTAGCGGGAAATTACGAGCAGTACTTC CASSLAGNYEQYF
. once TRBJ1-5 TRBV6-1 TGTGCCAGCACCGAATGGAGGGGACGGATAGACAATCAGCCCCAGCATTTT CASTEWRGRIDNQPQHF
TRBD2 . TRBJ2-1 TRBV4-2 TGTGCCAGCAGCCAAGTTAGCGGGGAAAATGAGCAGTTCTTC CASSQVSGENEQFF
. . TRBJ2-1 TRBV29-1 TGCAGCGTTGAAGGAGGTGCCGGGGTATACAATGAGCAGTTCTTC CSVEGGAGVYNEQFF
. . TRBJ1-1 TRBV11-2 TGTGCCAGCAGCTTGGGTTTCGGGGGAAACACTGAAGCTTTCTTT CASSLGFGGNTEAFF
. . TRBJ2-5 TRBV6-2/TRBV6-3 TGTGCCAGCAGTTACTTAGCGGCCCTCCAAGAGACCCAGTACTTC CASSYLAALQETQYF
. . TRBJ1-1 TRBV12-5 TGTGCTAGTGGACTGGGACGGAACACTGAAGCTTTCTTT CASGLGRNTEAFF
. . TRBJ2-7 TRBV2 TGTGCCAGCAGTGAAAGGAGTCTTCAGAGGGAGCAGTACTTC CASSERSLQREQYF
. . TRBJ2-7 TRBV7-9 TGTGTTGTGGGTCCGATCTACGAGCAGTACTTC CVVGPIYEQYF
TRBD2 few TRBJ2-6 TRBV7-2 TGTGCCAGCAGCCAAAGGACTAGCGGGAGCTCTGGGGCCAACGTCCTGACTTTC CASSQRTSGSSGANVLTF
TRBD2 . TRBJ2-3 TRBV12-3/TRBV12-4 TGTGCCAGCACTCAAGCGGGGGGGCTGGATACGCAGTATTTT CASTQAGGLDTQYF
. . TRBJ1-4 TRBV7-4 TGTGCCAGCAGCCGGTCGGGGAGAACTAATGAAAAACTGTTTTTT CASSRSGRTNEKLFF
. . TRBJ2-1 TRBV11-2 TGTGCCAGCAAACGAGGGCAGGGTGGTAATGAGCAGTTCTTC CASKRGQGGNEQFF
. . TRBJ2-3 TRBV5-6 TGTGCCAGCAGCTTCTCGGGGTACGGCACAGATACGCAGTATTTT CASSFSGYGTDTQYF
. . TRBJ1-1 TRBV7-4 TGTGCCAGCAGCTTAGCCGGAAAGGAGGCTTTCTTT CASSLAGKEAFF
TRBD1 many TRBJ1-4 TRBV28 TGTGCCAGCACCATGGACAGGCGAAGGGGGGAAAAACTGTTTTTT CASTMDRRRGEKLFF
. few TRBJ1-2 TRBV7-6 TGTGCCAGCAGCTTAGAGGCAGGGAATAACTATGGCTACACCTTC CASSLEAGNNYGYTF
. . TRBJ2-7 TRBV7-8 TGTGACAGCAGCTTTCGGACAGTGAGCTACTACGAGCATTACTTC CDSSFRTVSYYEHYF
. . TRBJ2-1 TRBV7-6 TGTGCCAGCAGCCCAAGCGGTGAGCAGTTCTTC CASSPSGEQFF
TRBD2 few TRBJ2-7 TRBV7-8 TGTGCCAGCAGCTACCCGGGACTAGCCTTCTACGAGCAGTACTTC CASSYPGLAFYEQYF
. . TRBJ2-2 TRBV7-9 TGTGCCAGCAGCGCCCGGACACAGAGTAACACCGGGGAGCTGTTTTTT CASSARTQSNTGELFF